Sequencing of this T cell receptor beta chain was carried out in a study of blood T cell repertoires in COVID-19. Across the study: Acute and convalescent COVID-19 samples came from the United States, Italy and Spain. Sources were T cells, B-cell-depleted T cells, or PBMCs; the material itself was cDNA or gDNA.

The CDR3 covers 12 residues. V was cut by 0 bases and J by 5 bases, with 4 bases left in between. From germline, CDR1 is SGDLS and CDR2 YYNGEE. Authors' analysis steps: For nucleated cells, counts were estimated from reference gene primer amplification. Generated by immunoSEQ multiplex PCR, the TCRdb table keeps only in-frame clones and is missing some. Clonal size and the V and J genes are those of that table, whereas D and trimming came from the DNA. The sample lists around 290,000 clones; more than 85% were seen once. Sequencing used peripheral blood. The chain has TRBV9 and TRBJ2-3; D is uncertain. The source is a man in his forties with acute or convalescent COVID-19. This chain's CDR3 is CASSVGQDTQYF. The CDR3 region has the DNA TGTGCCAGCAGCGTAGGTCAAGATACGCAGTATTTT.